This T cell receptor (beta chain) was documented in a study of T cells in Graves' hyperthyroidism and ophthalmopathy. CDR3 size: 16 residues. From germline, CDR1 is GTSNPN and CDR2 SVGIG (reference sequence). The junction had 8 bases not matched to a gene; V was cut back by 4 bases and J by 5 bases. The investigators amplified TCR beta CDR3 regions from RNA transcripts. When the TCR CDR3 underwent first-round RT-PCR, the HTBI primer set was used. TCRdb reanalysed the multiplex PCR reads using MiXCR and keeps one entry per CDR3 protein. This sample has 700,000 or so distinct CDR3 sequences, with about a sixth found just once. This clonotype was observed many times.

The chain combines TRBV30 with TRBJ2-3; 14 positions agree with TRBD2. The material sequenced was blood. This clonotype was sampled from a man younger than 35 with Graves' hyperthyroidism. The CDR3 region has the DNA TGTGCCTGGACCTTGGGACTAGCGGGAGTGGGAGATACGCAGTATTTT. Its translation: CAWTLGLAGVGDTQYF. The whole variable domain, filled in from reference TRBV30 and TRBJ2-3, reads SQTIHQWPATLVQPVGSPLSLECTVEGTSNPNLYWYRQAAGRGLQLLFYSVGIGQISSEVPQNLSASRPQDRQFILSSKKLLLSDSGFYLCAWTLGLAGVGDTQYFGPGTRLTVL.